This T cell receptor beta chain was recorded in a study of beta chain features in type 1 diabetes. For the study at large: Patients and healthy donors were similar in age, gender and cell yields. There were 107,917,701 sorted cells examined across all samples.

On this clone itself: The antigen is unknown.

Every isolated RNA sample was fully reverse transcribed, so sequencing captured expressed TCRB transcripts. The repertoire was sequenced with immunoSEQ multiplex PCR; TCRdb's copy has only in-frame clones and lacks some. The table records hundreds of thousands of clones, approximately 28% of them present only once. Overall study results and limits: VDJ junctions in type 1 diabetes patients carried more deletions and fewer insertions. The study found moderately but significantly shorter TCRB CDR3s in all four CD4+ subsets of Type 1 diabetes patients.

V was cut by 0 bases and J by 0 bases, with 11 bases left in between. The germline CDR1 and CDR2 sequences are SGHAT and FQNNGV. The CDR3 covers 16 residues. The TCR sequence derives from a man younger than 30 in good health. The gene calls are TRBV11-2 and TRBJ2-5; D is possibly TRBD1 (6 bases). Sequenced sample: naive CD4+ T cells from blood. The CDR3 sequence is CASSLDGAGDQETQYF. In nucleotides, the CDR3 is TGTGCCAGCAGCTTAGATGGGGCAGGGGACCAAGAGACCCAGTACTTC.